This TCR beta chain was captured by sequencing in a study of blood T cell repertoires in COVID-19. For the study at large: The analysed material was cDNA or gDNA that came from T cells, B-cell-depleted T cells, or PBMCs.

Germline V lookup: CDR1 MDHEN, CDR2 SYDVKM. This CDR3 spans 14 amino acids. J was trimmed by 8 bases and V by 5 bases; bases with no gene match: 7. There are a few counts of this clone. Authors' data handling: From reference gene primer amplification, estimates of nucleated cell counts were derived. TCRdb keeps only in-frame clones here, not all; method: immunoSEQ multiplex PCR. From that table come the V and J calls and clone size; the DNA was used to work out D and trimming. The data show roughly 52,000 clones, roughly 87% seen once. The Seattle patients joined while their infection was active and were tracked longitudinally afterward.

The sequence derives from a man in his forties with COVID-19, enrolled during active disease. Sequencing was done on a sample of peripheral blood. The chain has TRBV28 and TRBJ1-4; 8 bases are shared with TRBD1. CDR3 in amino acids: CASSDRGAGEKLFF. In nucleotides, the CDR3 is TGTGCCAGCAGTGACAGGGGTGCGGGAGAAAAACTGTTTTTT.